Presented here are 8 T cell receptor beta chains from one specimen sequenced in a study of blood T cell repertoires in COVID-19. TCRdb's table, derived via immunoSEQ multiplex PCR, lists solely in-frame clones and lacks some. This table has approximately 300,000 clones, roughly 90% appearing once. Sequencing was done on a sample of peripheral blood. The receptors derive from a man aged 18-30 years who had recovered from COVID-19.

Note on this clone: The missing conserved phenylalanine or tryptophan at the end of this CDR3 makes a read error likely. The limits of the CDR3 on the DNA are not certain, so only TCRdb's listed CDR3 is given. V is TRBV6-6 and J is TRBJ1-5; the tabulated D call, TRBD1, remains unverified against the DNA. From germline, CDR1 is MNHNY and CDR2 SVGAGI (reference sequence). The CDR3 is 9 amino acids long, termini counted. CDR3 region: CASSYSRTV.

The genes are TRBV30 and TRBJ2-1, with D perhaps TRBD1 (6 bases). Germline V gives CDR1 GTSNPN, CDR2 SVGIG (reference sequence). The CDR3 consists of 15 residues. Between the trimmed V and J ends, which lost 3 bases and 0 bases, there was a span of 12 bases. The DNA for the CDR3 is TGTGCCTGGAGGAACAGGGCCAGCTCCTACAATGAGCAGTTCTTC. It yields the protein CAWRNRASSYNEQFF.

The chain uses TRBV7-2 and TRBJ2-1; the match to TRBD1 covers 8 bases. Germline CDR1 reads SGHTA; CDR2 reads FQGNSA. V shed 5 bases, J shed 0 bases, and the junction held 6 bases outside the gene matches. This CDR3 spans 16 amino acids. Here the CDR3 DNA reads TGTGCCAGCAGCCCCAGGACAGGGAGCTCCTACAATGAGCAGTTCTTC. Amino acid sequence: CASSPRTGSSYNEQFF.

This clone was recorded a few times. The rearrangement joins TRBV5-4 to TRBJ2-7; 8 nucleotides agree with TRBD1. The CDR3 sequence is 14 residues long. V lost 2 bases to trimming and J lost 3 bases; unmatched junction nucleotides: 4. Looked up from germline, CDR1 is SGHNT and CDR2 is YYREEE (reference sequence). For the CDR3, the DNA is TGTGCCAGCAGCTTAACACAGGGGGTCTACGAGCAGTACTTC. Its protein product is CASSLTQGVYEQYF.

This clone was seen more than once but under ten times. This chain uses TRBV30 with TRBJ2-3, with a possible D match to TRBD2 (6 bases). There are 14 residues in the CDR3. Per germline, CDR1 GTSNPN and CDR2 SVGIG (reference sequence). Trimming stripped 4 bases from V and 0 bases from J, with 11 bases between. In DNA, the CDR3 is TGTGCCTGGACAAAGACTAGAAGCACAGATACGCAGTATTTT. Translated: CAWTKTRSTDTQYF.

This clone was detected once. The chain joins TRBV29-1 to TRBJ1-2, with 9 nucleotides matching TRBD1. The CDR3 covers 15 residues. Germline V lookup: CDR1 SQVTM, CDR2 ANQGSEA. Trimming at V came to 4 bases and at J to 6 bases, leaving 12 bases not matched to a gene. In DNA form, the CDR3 reads TGCAGCGTTGTTTCGGACAGGGGCATTTCGAATGGCTACACCTTC. It yields the protein CSVVSDRGISNGYTF.

The gene calls are TRBV7-9 and TRBJ2-7; 7 bases line up with TRBD2. V was clipped by 5 bases and J by 7 bases; unmatched bases: 17. This CDR3 spans 16 amino acids. The V gene's germline CDR1 is SEHNR and CDR2 FQNEAQ (reference sequence). CDR3 protein: CASSPPRSGTPGEQYF. The CDR3 DNA reads TGTGCCAGCAGCCCCCCCAGGAGCGGGACCCCTGGGGAGCAGTACTTC.

The V gene is TRBV14, the J gene TRBJ2-1, with TRBD2 matching 13 bases. The J segment lost 13 bases and the V segment lost 0 bases, leaving 6 bases of the junction unmatched. The CDR3 length is 15 residues. The germline V gene encodes CDR1 SGHDN and CDR2 FVKESK. This CDR3 is CASSQELAGGPGQFF. DNA for the CDR3: TGTGCCAGCAGCCAAGAACTAGCGGGAGGGCCAGGTCAGTTCTTC.